The clone carrying this T cell receptor (beta chain) was recorded only once. What it binds is unknown. These data belong to a study of shared clonotypes between healthy human individuals. The overall study: The study drew on two women and a few men aged 18 to 49 as donors. The plates for each donor numbered three CD4 naive, three CD4 memory, two CD8 naive and one CD8 memory. Findings and caveats of the study: The four-donor shared clonotypes exceeded non-shared clonotypes in generation probability, with non-shared ones scoring lower.

V dropped 4 bases and J dropped 3 bases, with 13 bases sitting between them. The CDR3 loop spans 14 amino acids. Germline loops: CDR1 SGHKS, CDR2 YYEKEE (reference sequence). The method was immunoSEQ multiplex PCR; TCRdb's version includes in-frame clones alone and lacks a portion of them. Altogether millions of clones are present, about 93% being singletons, with the ten largest covering 1.5% to 2%. Naivety among CD8 cells was defined by CD45RO negativity and positive CCR7 selection, thereby excluding terminally differentiated effector memory CD45RA+ cells. Material for sequencing was naive CD8+ T cells from PBMCs. The source is a young man in good health. Some clones in this sample may be carry-over from other donors' samples. V gene TRBV5-5 combines with J gene TRBJ1-2, with D unresolved. The CDR3 DNA sequence: TGTGCCAGCAGCCCGTGGGTGGCGGACTATGGCTACACCTTC. This encodes CASSPWVADYGYTF. The full variable domain, completed using reference TRBV5-5 and TRBJ1-2, is DAGVTQSPTHLIKTRGQQVTLRCSPISGHKSVSWYQQVLGQGPQFIFQYYEKEERGRGNFPDRFSARQFPNYSSELNVNALLLGDSALYLCASSPWVADYGYTFGSGTRLTVV.